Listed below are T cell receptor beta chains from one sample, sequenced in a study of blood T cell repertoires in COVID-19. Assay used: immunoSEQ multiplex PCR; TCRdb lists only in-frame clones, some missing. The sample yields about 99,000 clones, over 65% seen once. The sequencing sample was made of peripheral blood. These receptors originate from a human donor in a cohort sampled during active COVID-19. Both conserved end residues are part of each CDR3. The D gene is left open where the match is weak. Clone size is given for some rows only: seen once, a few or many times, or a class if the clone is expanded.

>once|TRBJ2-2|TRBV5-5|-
TGTGCCAGCAGCTTGAAACCGGCGAACACCGGGGAGCTGTTTTTT
CASSLKPANTGELFF
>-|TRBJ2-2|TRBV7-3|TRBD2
TGTGCCAGCAGCCCCCCAGGGACTAGCGGAAACACCGGGGAGCTGTTTTTT
CASSPPGTSGNTGELFF
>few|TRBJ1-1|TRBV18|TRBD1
TGTGCCAGCTCACCTAGACAGGGCCACACTGAAGCTTTCTTT
CASSPRQGHTEAFF
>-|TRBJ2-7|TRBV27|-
TGTGCCAGCAGTCCCCGCAGGGAGCGGGCCGAGCAGTACTTC
CASSPRRERAEQYF
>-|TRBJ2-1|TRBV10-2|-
TGCGCCAGCAGTGAATACACCGGGACTCCTCAAGGCGATGAGCAGTTCTTC
CASSEYTGTPQGDEQFF
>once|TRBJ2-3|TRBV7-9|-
TGTGCCAGCAGCCCCCAGGGGTGGGGCACAGATACGCAGTATTTT
CASSPQGWGTDTQYF
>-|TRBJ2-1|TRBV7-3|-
TGTGCCAGCAGCTTAAAGTCCGGTAATGAGCAGTTCTTC
CASSLKSGNEQFF
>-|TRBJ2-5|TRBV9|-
TGTGCCAGCAGCCCACGCCGGGCCAGGGTTAAGGAGACCCAGTACTTC
CASSPRRARVKETQYF
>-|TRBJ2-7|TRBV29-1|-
TGCAGCGGCCAGGACAGAACCTACGAGCAGTACTTC
CSGQDRTYEQYF
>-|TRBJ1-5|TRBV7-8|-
TGTGCCAGCAGCTTAGGAGGTTATGATCAGCCCCAGCATTTT
CASSLGGYDQPQHF
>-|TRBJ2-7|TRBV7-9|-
TGTGCCAGCAGCCCCCGACAGGTTGACGAGCAGTACTTC
CASSPRQVDEQYF
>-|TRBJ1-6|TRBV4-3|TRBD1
TGCGCCAGCAGCCCCGGGACAGGGGGCGGTTCACCCCTCCACTTT
CASSPGTGGGSPLHF
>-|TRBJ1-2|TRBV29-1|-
TGCAGCGTTCGAGAGGAGGTCAGGCGTAACTATGGCTACACCTTC
CSVREEVRRNYGYTF
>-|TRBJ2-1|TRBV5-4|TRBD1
TGTGCCAGCAGCTCGTCCCGGGACAGGGGGCAAAATGAGCAGTTCTTC
CASSSSRDRGQNEQFF
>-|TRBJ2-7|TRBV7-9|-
TGTGCCAGCAGCTTAGGGGCGGGCTACGAGCAGTACTTC
CASSLGAGYEQYF
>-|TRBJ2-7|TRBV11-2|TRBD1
TGTGCCAGCAGGGTCGGGACAGGGGGTCCCCCCTCCTACGAGCAGTACTTC
CASRVGTGGPPSYEQYF
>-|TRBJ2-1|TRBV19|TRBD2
TGTGCCAGTCGAGCGGGGGGGAGCTCCTACAATGAGCAGTTCTTC
CASRAGGSSYNEQFF
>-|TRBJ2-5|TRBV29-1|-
TGCAGCGTGAGTAGAATTTCCCAAGAGACCCAGTACTTC
CSVSRISQETQYF
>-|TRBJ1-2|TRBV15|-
TGTGCCACCAGCAGAGACTCTAACTATGGCTACACCTTC
CATSRDSNYGYTF
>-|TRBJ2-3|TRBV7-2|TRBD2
TGTGCCAGCAGCCAGAGGCGGGGGTTCCGCACAGATACGCAGTATTTT
CASSQRRGFRTDTQYF
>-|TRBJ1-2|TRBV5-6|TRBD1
TGTGCCAGCAGCGTGACAGGGGCCGGCGTCTATGGCTACACCTTC
CASSVTGAGVYGYTF
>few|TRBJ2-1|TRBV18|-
TGTGCCAGCTCACAGGGGATTCGGAATGAGCAGTTCTTC
CASSQGIRNEQFF
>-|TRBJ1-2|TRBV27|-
TGTGCCAGCAGTTTATCGACAGGAAGCTATTATGGCTACACCTTC
CASSLSTGSYYGYTF
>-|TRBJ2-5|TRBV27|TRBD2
TGTGCCAGCAGCACAAACGGACTAGCGGGCCAAGAGACCCAGTACTTC
CASSTNGLAGQETQYF
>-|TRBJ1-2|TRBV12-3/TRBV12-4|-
TGTGCCAGCAGTTTGCGTGTTAACTATGGCTACACCTTC
CASSLRVNYGYTF
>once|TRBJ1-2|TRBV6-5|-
TGTGCCAGCAGTTACGGACTCACCGGTAACTATGGCTACACCTTC
CASSYGLTGNYGYTF
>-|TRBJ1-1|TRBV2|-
TGTGCCAGCAGTGAAGCTTGGGGGGACGAAGCTTTCTTT
CASSEAWGDEAFF
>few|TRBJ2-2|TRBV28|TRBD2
TGTGCGGGACTAGCGGGGGGGAACACCGGGGAGCTGTTTTTT
CAGLAGGNTGELFF
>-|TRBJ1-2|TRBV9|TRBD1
TGTGCCAGCAGCGTAGAAGCCCAGGGGGCTTACTATGGCTACACCTTC
CASSVEAQGAYYGYTF
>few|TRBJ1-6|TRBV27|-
TGTGCCAGCAGCGCGGACAGACTTTCACCCCTCCACTTT
CASSADRLSPLHF
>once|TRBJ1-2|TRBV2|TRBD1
TGTGCCAGCAGGGACAGGGCTAGGGATGGCTACACCTTC
CASRDRARDGYTF
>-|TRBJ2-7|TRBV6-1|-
TGTGCCAGCAGTGAAAAGGGGCAGGGTTTGCGCGAGCAGTACTTC
CASSEKGQGLREQYF
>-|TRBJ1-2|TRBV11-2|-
TGTGCCAGCAGCTCCCCCCGGCAGCGAGTTTTC
CASSSPRQRVF
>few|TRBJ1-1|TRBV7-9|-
TGTGCCAGCAGCAGCGACCAGACTTACACTGAAGCTTTCTTT
CASSSDQTYTEAFF
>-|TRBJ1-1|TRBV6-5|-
TGTGCCAGCAGTTACGTACAAAACACTGAAGCTTTCTTT
CASSYVQNTEAFF
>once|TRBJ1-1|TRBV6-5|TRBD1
TGTGCCAGCGGATCCTTGGCAGGGGGCTGGACTGAAGCTTTCTTT
CASGSLAGGWTEAFF
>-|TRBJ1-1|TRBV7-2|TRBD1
TGTGCCAGCAGCTTAGCCGGGACAGGAAAAGCTTTCTTT
CASSLAGTGKAFF
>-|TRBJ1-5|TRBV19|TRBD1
TGTGCCAGTAGGATGAGGCTAGGGACAGACAATCAGCCCCAGCATTTT
CASRMRLGTDNQPQHF
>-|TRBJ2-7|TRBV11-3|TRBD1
TGTGCCAGCAGCGGCGGACAGGGAGGCCACGAGCAGTACTTC
CASSGGQGGHEQYF
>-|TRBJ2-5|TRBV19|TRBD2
TGTGCCAGTAGTATTAGCGGGGGCGACCAGGGAGAGACCCAGTACTTC
CASSISGGDQGETQYF
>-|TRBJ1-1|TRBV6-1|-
TGTGCCAGCAGTGCTAGTTTCGGGGGGCTTGGCACTGAAGCTTTCTTT
CASSASFGGLGTEAFF
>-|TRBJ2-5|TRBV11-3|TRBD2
TGTGCCAGCAGCACCACAATAGCGGGGGGGCTTTTTGGTCAAGAGACCCAGTACTTC
CASSTTIAGGLFGQETQYF
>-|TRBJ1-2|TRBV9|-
TGTGCCAGCAGCGTTCCGGGTTTTGGCTACACCTTC
CASSVPGFGYTF
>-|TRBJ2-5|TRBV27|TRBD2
TGTGCCAGCAGCCCCGGACTAGAATGGGGGACCCAGTACTTC
CASSPGLEWGTQYF
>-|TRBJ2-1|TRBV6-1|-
TGTGCCAGCAGTGAAGCGGCGCAGGGGACCCATCGTATCGCCTACAATGAGCAGTTCTTC
CASSEAAQGTHRIAYNEQFF
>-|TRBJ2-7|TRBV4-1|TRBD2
TGCGCCAGCAGCCAATATAGCGGGGCCAACGAGCAGTACTTC
CASSQYSGANEQYF
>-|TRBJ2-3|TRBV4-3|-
TGCGCCAGCAGCCAACGAGAAAGCACAGATACGCAGTATTTT
CASSQRESTDTQYF
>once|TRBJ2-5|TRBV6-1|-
TGTGCCAGCAGTGAAAGCAGGGGATTACAAGAGACCCAGTACTTC
CASSESRGLQETQYF
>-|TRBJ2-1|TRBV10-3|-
TGTGCCATCAGGGGAGGAGACTCCTACAATGAGCAGTTCTTC
CAIRGGDSYNEQFF
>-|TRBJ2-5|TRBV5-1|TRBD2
TGCGCCAGCTCCCATGGCGGACTAGCGGGGGCCAGCCTCGGAGAGACCCAGTACTTC
CASSHGGLAGASLGETQYF
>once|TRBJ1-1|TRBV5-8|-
TGTGCCAGCAGCTTGGTTCTACTTGGTAACACTGAAGCTTTCTTT
CASSLVLLGNTEAFF
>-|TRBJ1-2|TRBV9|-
TGTGCCAGCAGCCCCAACTTCGTCCATGGCTACACCTTC
CASSPNFVHGYTF